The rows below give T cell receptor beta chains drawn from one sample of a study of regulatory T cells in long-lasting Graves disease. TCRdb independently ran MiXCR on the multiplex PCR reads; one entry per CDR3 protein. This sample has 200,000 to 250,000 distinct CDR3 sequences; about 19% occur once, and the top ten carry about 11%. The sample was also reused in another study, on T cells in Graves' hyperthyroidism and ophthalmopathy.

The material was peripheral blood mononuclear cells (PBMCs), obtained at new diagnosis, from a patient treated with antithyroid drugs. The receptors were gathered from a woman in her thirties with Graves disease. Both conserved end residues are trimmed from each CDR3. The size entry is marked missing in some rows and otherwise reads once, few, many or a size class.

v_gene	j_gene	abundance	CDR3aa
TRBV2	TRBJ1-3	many	ASSVSVSGNTIY
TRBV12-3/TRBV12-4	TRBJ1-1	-	ASGETGTNTEAF
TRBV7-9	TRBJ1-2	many	ASSFAVSGTGDGYT
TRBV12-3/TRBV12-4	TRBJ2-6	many	ASRRGGGVGGANVLT
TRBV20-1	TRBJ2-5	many	SARSRPPLRETQY
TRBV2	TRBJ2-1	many	ASSEAQTLQF
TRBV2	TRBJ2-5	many	ASGRTSGVIETQY
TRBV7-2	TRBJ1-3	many	ASTLTAYSGNTIY
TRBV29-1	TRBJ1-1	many	SVEEDSQI
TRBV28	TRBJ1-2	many	ASREQGFYYGYT
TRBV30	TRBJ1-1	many	AWTLNTEAF